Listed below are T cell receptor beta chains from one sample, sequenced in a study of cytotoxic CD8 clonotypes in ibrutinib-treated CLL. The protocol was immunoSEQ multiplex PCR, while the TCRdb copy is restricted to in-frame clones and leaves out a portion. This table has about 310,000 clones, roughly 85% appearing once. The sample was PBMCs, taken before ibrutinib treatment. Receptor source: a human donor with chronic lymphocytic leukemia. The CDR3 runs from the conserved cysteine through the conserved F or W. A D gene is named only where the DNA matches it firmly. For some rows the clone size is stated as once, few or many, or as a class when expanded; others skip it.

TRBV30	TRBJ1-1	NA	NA	CAWSASRGQLSTEAFF	TGTGCCTGGAGTGCGTCCCGGGGCCAATTAAGTACTGAAGCTTTCTTT
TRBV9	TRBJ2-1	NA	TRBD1	CASSRDRGNEQFF	TGTGCCAGCAGCAGGGACAGGGGGAATGAGCAGTTCTTC
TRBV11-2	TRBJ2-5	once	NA	CASSSASAYQETQYF	TGTGCCAGCAGCTCCGCATCTGCGTACCAAGAGACCCAGTACTTC
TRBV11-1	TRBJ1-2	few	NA	CASSNDGLHGYTF	TGTGCCAGCAGCAACGACGGGCTACATGGCTACACCTTC
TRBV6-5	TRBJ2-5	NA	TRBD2	CASNGGETQYF	TGTGCCAGCAACGGGGGGGAGACCCAGTACTTC
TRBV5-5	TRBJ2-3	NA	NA	CASSLEQDFTDTQYF	TGTGCCAGCAGCTTGGAGCAGGATTTCACAGATACGCAGTATTTT
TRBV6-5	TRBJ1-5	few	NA	CASSYSTGSNQPQHF	TGTGCCAGCAGTTACTCCACAGGCAGCAATCAGCCCCAGCATTTT
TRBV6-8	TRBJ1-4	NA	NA	CASTNPLGNEKLFF	TGTGCCAGCACAAACCCCCTAGGTAATGAAAAACTGTTTTTT
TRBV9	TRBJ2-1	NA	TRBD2	CASSATGGPYNEQFF	TGTGCCAGCAGCGCAACGGGGGGTCCTTACAATGAGCAGTTCTTC
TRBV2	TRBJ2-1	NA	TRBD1	CASSSDRGIYNEQFF	TGTGCCAGCAGTTCCGACAGGGGGATTTACAATGAGCAGTTCTTC
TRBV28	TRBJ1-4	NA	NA	CASSLEGKGEKLFF	TGTGCCAGCAGCCTCGAGGGGAAAGGAGAAAAACTGTTTTTT
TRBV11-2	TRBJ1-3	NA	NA	CASSFFKGAESGNTIYF	TGTGCCAGCAGCTTTTTCAAGGGCGCGGAGTCTGGAAACACCATATATTTT
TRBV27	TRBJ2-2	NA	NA	CASRTNILAYGTGELFF	TGTGCCAGCAGAACGAATATCTTAGCCTACGGGACCGGGGAGCTGTTTTTT
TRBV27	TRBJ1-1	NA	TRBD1	CASHRRRGTGYSEAFF	TGTGCCAGCCACAGACGACGAGGGACAGGGTACTCAGAAGCTTTCTTT
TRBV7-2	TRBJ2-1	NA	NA	CASSKAPAWEDEQFF	TGTGCCAGCAGCAAGGCGCCTGCCTGGGAAGATGAGCAGTTCTTC
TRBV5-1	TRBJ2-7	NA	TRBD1	CASSLGTGAYEQYF	TGCGCCAGCAGCTTGGGGACAGGAGCCTACGAGCAGTACTTC
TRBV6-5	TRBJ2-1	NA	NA	CASSYPGARNEQFF	TGTGCCAGCAGTTACCCGGGCGCACGCAATGAGCAGTTCTTC
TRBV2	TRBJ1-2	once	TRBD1	CASVTGARQGYTF	TGTGCCAGCGTGACAGGGGCGAGACAAGGCTACACCTTC
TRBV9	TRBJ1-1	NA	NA	CASSVEVGTEAFF	TGTGCCAGCAGCGTAGAGGTCGGGACTGAAGCTTTCTTT
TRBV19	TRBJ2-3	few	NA	CASSIRQTFSEDTQYF	TGTGCCAGTAGTATCCGACAGACTTTCTCGGAAGATACGCAGTATTTT
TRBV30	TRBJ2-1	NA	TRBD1	CAWFGQESSYNEQFF	TGTGCCTGGTTCGGACAGGAAAGCTCCTACAATGAGCAGTTCTTC
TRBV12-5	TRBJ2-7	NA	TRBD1	CASRGQVQYEQYF	TGTGCTAGTCGGGGACAGGTCCAATACGAGCAGTACTTC
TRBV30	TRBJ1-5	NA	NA	CAWSPRSNQPQHF	TGTGCCTGGAGTCCCCGATCGAATCAGCCCCAGCATTTT
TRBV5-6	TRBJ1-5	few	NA	CASSGGKGNQPQHF	TGTGCCAGCAGCGGGGGGAAGGGCAATCAGCCCCAGCATTTT
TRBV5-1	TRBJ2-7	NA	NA	CASSGGYEQYF	TGCGCCAGCAGCGGGGGCTACGAGCAGTACTTC
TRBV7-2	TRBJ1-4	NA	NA	CASSLAGVNEKLFF	TGTGCCAGCAGCTTAGCGGGCGTTAATGAAAAACTGTTTTTT
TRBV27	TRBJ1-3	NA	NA	CASSISTGPGNTIYF	TGTGCCAGCAGTATTAGTACAGGGCCTGGAAACACCATATATTTT
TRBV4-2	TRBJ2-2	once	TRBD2	CASSQDQATSVSRSGELFF	TGTGCCAGCAGCCAAGATCAGGCTACTAGCGTATCCCGCTCCGGGGAGCTGTTTTTT
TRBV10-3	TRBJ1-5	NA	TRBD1	CAISKTGLDQPQHF	TGTGCCATCAGTAAGACAGGGTTGGATCAGCCCCAGCATTTT
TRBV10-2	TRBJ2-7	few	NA	CASSTDPYEQYF	TGCGCCAGCAGTACGGACCCTTACGAGCAGTACTTC
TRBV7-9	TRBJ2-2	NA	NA	CASSLGGIPLFF	TGTGCCAGCAGCTTAGGAGGAATTCCGCTGTTTTTT
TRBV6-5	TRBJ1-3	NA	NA	CASRAVEGGNTIYF	TGTGCCAGCAGGGCCGTCGAAGGGGGAAACACCATATATTTT
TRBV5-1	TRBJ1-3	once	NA	CASSQMTGDSGNTIYF	TGCGCCAGCAGCCAAATGACGGGGGACTCTGGAAACACCATATATTTT
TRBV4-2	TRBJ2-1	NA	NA	CASSQETDEQFF	TGTGCCAGCAGCCAAGAGACCGATGAGCAGTTCTTC
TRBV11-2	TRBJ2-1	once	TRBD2	CASSLSLQLAGALVEQFF	TGTGCCAGCAGCTTAAGTCTGCAGTTAGCGGGAGCCCTAGTTGAGCAGTTCTTC
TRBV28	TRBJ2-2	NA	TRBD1	CASSLRTGRPGELFF	TGTGCCAGCAGTCTGAGGACAGGGAGGCCCGGGGAGCTGTTTTTT
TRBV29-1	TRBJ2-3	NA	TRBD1	CSVELRDRVTDTQYF	TGCAGCGTTGAACTGCGGGACAGGGTCACAGATACGCAGTATTTT
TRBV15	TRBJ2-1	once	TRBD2	CATSRRTSPTEQFF	TGTGCCACCAGCCGGAGGACTAGTCCGACTGAGCAGTTCTTC
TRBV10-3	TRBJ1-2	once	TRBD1	CAISDRDRNYGYTF	TGTGCCATCAGTGACAGGGACAGAAACTATGGCTACACCTTC
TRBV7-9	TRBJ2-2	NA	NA	CASQNSRTNTGELFF	TGTGCCAGCCAAAATTCCAGGACGAACACCGGGGAGCTGTTTTTT
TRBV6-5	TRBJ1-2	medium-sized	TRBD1	CASSLGRGQGGYTF	TGTGCCAGCAGCCTTGGGAGGGGGCAGGGAGGCTACACCTTC
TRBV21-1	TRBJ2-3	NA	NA	CASNSGTRTEGRDVTDTQYF	TGTGCCAGCAATTCGGGCACCCGAACGGAGGGACGGGACGTCACAGATACGCAGTATTTT
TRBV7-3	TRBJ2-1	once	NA	CASSPTRLVGADEQFF	TGTGCCAGCAGCCCCACCCGACTAGTTGGTGCTGATGAGCAGTTCTTC
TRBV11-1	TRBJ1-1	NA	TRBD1	CASRVGQMNTEAFF	TGTGCCAGCAGGGTGGGACAGATGAACACTGAAGCTTTCTTT
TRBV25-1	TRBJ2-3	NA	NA	CASSSPIRGTDTQYF	TGTGCCAGCAGTTCCCCTATAAGGGGGACAGATACGCAGTATTTT
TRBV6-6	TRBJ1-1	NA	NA	CASSDLSANTEAFF	TGTGCCAGCAGCGATTTAAGTGCGAACACTGAAGCTTTCTTT
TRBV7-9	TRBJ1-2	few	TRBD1	CASSSLQGDYGYTF	TGTGCCAGCAGCTCCTTACAGGGGGACTATGGCTACACCTTC
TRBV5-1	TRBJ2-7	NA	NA	CASSLAPLDSTYEQYF	TGCGCCAGCAGCTTGGCCCCTTTAGACTCAACCTACGAGCAGTACTTC
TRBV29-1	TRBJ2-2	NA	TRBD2	CSVAGTSNTGELFF	TGCAGCGTTGCCGGGACTAGCAACACCGGGGAGCTGTTTTTT